The rows below give T cell receptor beta chains drawn from one sample of a study of molecular identifiers for immune sequencing clone quantification. TCRdb re-called the PCR reads with MiXCR, one entry per CDR3 protein. The top ten hold about 0.78% of the sample, which has hundreds of thousands of distinct CDR3 sequences, about 25% seen once. The sequencing sample was made of naive CD8+ T cells from blood, with Jurkat cell RNA spiked in. These receptors were taken from a human donor in good health. Some libraries in this study had Jurkat cell RNA spiked in. CDR3s include the opening cysteine and the closing phenylalanine or tryptophan. Fields, in order: J gene, clone size, V gene, D gene, CDR3 protein, CDR3 DNA. D genes are given only for firm matches. Where a row states a size, it is once, few, many or the class of an expanded clone; other rows omit it.

TRBJ1-1 | NA | TRBV19 | TRBD1 | CASSISWTGNTEAFF | TGTGCCAGTAGTATCTCATGGACAGGGAACACTGAAGCTTTCTTT
TRBJ2-1 | few | TRBV3-1 | TRBD2 | CASSQDWVAGPGGEQFF | TGTGCCAGCAGCCAAGATTGGGTAGCGGGGCCGGGGGGCGAGCAGTTCTTC
TRBJ2-1 | few | TRBV7-6 | TRBD2 | CASSWGGITYNEQFF | TGTGCCAGCTCCTGGGGAGGGATAACCTACAATGAGCAGTTCTTC
TRBJ2-1 | few | TRBV30 | NA | CAWSVQTGFEFF | TGTGCCTGGAGTGTACAGACGGGCTTTGAGTTCTTC
TRBJ2-3 | NA | TRBV30 | NA | CDWRLGASTDKQYF | TGTGACTGGAGGCTAGGGGCGAGCACAGATAAGCAGTATTTT
TRBJ1-5 | few | TRBV4-3 | NA | CASSQDSGLGNQPQHF | TGCGCCAGCAGCCAAGATTCGGGTTTAGGCAATCAGCCCCAGCATTTT
TRBJ2-1 | NA | TRBV6-5 | NA | CASSPGPPKNNEQFF | TGTGCCAGCAGTCCGGGACCCCCGAAAAACAATGAGCAGTTCTTC
TRBJ2-7 | many | TRBV20-1 | TRBD2 | CSARDSTSGYYEQYF | TGCAGTGCTAGAGATAGCACTAGCGGATACTACGAGCAGTACTTC
TRBJ2-7 | many | TRBV20-1 | TRBD2 | CSASFSSGGTYEQYF | TGCAGTGCTAGCTTTTCTAGCGGAGGGACCTACGAGCAGTACTTC
TRBJ2-7 | few | TRBV4-3 | NA | CASSQERGAPYEQYF | TGCGCCAGCAGCCAAGAACGTGGCGCTCCCTACGAGCAGTACTTC
TRBJ2-7 | few | TRBV6-5 | TRBD1 | CASSISGTGFPYEQYF | TGTGCCAGCAGTATCTCAGGGACAGGCTTTCCCTACGAGCAGTACTTC
TRBJ1-6 | NA | TRBV6-1 | NA | CASSEEAVYNSPLHF | TGTGCCAGCAGTGAAGAGGCGGTATATAATTCACCCCTCCACTTT
TRBJ1-2 | few | TRBV6-2/TRBV6-3 | NA | CASTSGRVYGYTF | TGTGCCAGCACTTCAGGGAGAGTCTATGGCTACACCTTC
TRBJ1-1 | NA | TRBV3-1 | TRBD1 | CASSQPQGAYTEAFF | TGTGCCAGCAGCCAACCACAGGGGGCCTACACTGAAGCTTTCTTT
TRBJ2-3 | few | TRBV7-9 | TRBD1 | CASSLDRGGDTQYF | TGTGCCAGCAGCTTAGACAGGGGTGGAGATACGCAGTATTTT
TRBJ1-6 | NA | TRBV2 | NA | CASSDGSPAPLHF | TGTGCCAGCAGTGACGGGAGCCCAGCACCCCTCCACTTT
TRBJ2-5 | few | TRBV11-2 | NA | CASSSPLETQYF | TGTGCCAGCAGCTCCCCGTTAGAGACCCAGTACTTC
TRBJ2-7 | few | TRBV9 | TRBD1 | CASSGSGTGEYEQYF | TGTGCCAGCAGCGGGTCCGGGACAGGGGAGTACGAGCAGTACTTC
TRBJ2-3 | few | TRBV5-1 | TRBD2 | CASSGTSGRALPDTQYF | TGCGCCAGCAGCGGGACTAGCGGGAGGGCCCTCCCAGATACGCAGTATTTT
TRBJ2-7 | NA | TRBV7-8 | NA | CASSEAGYYEQYF | TGTGCCAGCAGCGAAGCCGGCTACTACGAGCAGTACTTC
TRBJ1-1 | few | TRBV11-2 | NA | CASSSRTEKNTEAFF | TGTGCCAGCAGCTCCCGGACAGAAAAAAACACTGAAGCTTTCTTT
TRBJ2-1 | NA | TRBV27 | NA | CASSLAGALPNEQFF | TGTGCCAGCAGTTTAGCGGGGGCCCTTCCCAATGAGCAGTTCTTC
TRBJ2-7 | NA | TRBV28 | NA | CASRGTTSSSYEQYF | TGTGCCAGCAGGGGGACAACCTCTTCCTCCTACGAGCAGTACTTC
TRBJ1-2 | few | TRBV27 | TRBD1 | CASSLSPGTGVTNYGYTF | TGTGCCAGCAGTTTATCGCCCGGGACAGGGGTAACTAACTATGGCTACACCTTC
TRBJ2-4 | NA | TRBV20-1 | NA | CSARRGYIENIQYF | TGCAGTGCTAGAAGGGGCTACATCGAAAACATTCAGTACTTC
TRBJ2-3 | many | TRBV6-6 | TRBD1 | CASLSPGQGLDTQYF | TGTGCCAGCCTCTCACCGGGACAGGGGCTGGATACGCAGTATTTT
TRBJ2-3 | many | TRBV7-9 | NA | CASSLSRILTDTQYF | TGTGCCAGCAGCTTAAGCAGGATTCTCACAGATACGCAGTATTTT
TRBJ2-2 | few | TRBV7-9 | NA | CASSLVQNTGELFF | TGTGCCAGCAGCTTAGTCCAGAACACCGGGGAGCTGTTTTTT
TRBJ2-7 | NA | TRBV6-2/TRBV6-3 | NA | CASSSEPRTKSYEQYF | TGTGCCAGCAGTTCGGAGCCCCGGACAAAGAGCTACGAGCAGTACTTC
TRBJ2-5 | once | TRBV15 | NA | CATSSGRGQETQYF | TGTGCCACCAGCAGCGGGAGAGGGCAAGAGACCCAGTACTTC
TRBJ1-1 | many | TRBV14 | NA | CASSQIINTEAFF | TGTGCCAGCAGCCAGATAATAAACACTGAAGCTTTCTTT
TRBJ2-2 | few | TRBV6-5 | TRBD2 | CASSYRPPRLAIDTGELFF | TGTGCCAGCAGTTACCGCCCTCCTAGACTAGCGATTGACACCGGGGAGCTGTTTTTT
TRBJ2-5 | few | TRBV18 | NA | CASFSAKMAGEETQYF | TGTGCCAGTTTTTCAGCTAAAATGGCAGGGGAAGAGACCCAGTACTTC
TRBJ2-3 | few | TRBV4-1 | TRBD1 | CASSPEDRGSDTQYF | TGCGCCAGCAGCCCCGAGGACAGGGGATCAGATACGCAGTATTTT
TRBJ1-6 | many | TRBV3-1 | NA | CASSQDPGSRSPLHF | TGTGCCAGCAGCCAAGATCCGGGTTCGCGTTCACCCCTCCACTTT
TRBJ2-3 | few | TRBV5-1 | NA | CASSLEWGAVTDTQYF | TGCGCCAGCAGCTTGGAGTGGGGGGCGGTAACAGATACGCAGTATTTT
TRBJ2-2 | NA | TRBV14 | NA | CASSFRDVYTGELFF | TGTGCCAGCAGCTTCCGGGACGTATACACCGGGGAGCTGTTTTTT
TRBJ1-1 | few | TRBV6-8 | TRBD1 | CASSYLNGTGGPEAFF | TGTGCCAGCAGTTACCTGAACGGGACAGGGGGCCCGGAAGCTTTCTTT
TRBJ2-1 | NA | TRBV12-3/TRBV12-4 | TRBD2 | CASSGVAGVGYNEQFF | TGTGCCAGCAGCGGAGTAGCGGGAGTGGGTTACAATGAGCAGTTCTTC
TRBJ2-3 | many | TRBV7-9 | TRBD1 | CASSLAAGQVSTDTQYF | TGTGCCAGCAGCTTAGCGGCCGGACAGGTTAGCACAGATACGCAGTATTTT
TRBJ2-3 | few | TRBV11-2 | NA | CASSPLTPDTQYF | TGTGCCAGCAGCCCCCTAACCCCAGATACGCAGTATTTT
TRBJ2-3 | NA | TRBV6-2/TRBV6-3 | NA | CASSYWRPSTDTQYF | TGTGCCAGCAGTTACTGGAGGCCTAGCACAGATACGCAGTATTTT
TRBJ1-2 | few | TRBV7-9 | TRBD1 | CASSLPGTGPLNYGYTF | TGTGCCAGCAGCTTACCCGGGACAGGGCCTCTTAACTATGGCTACACCTTC
TRBJ2-1 | few | TRBV9 | TRBD2 | CASSVAGRAHEQFF | TGTGCCAGCAGCGTAGCTGGGAGGGCACATGAGCAGTTCTTC
TRBJ2-3 | few | TRBV12-3/TRBV12-4 | TRBD2 | CASSRRGLAGGTSTDTQYF | TGTGCCAGCAGTCGGAGGGGGTTAGCGGGAGGAACTAGCACAGATACGCAGTATTTT
TRBJ2-3 | few | TRBV18 | TRBD2 | CASSRETRGRDTQYF | TGTGCCAGCTCAAGGGAAACCCGCGGGAGAGATACGCAGTATTTT
TRBJ2-7 | NA | TRBV4-1 | TRBD2 | CASSQDPASGAYEQYF | TGCGCCAGCAGCCAAGATCCGGCTAGCGGCGCCTACGAGCAGTACTTC
TRBJ2-2 | NA | TRBV2 | TRBD2 | CASSEPLAGGNTRELFF | TGTGCCAGCAGTGAACCCCTAGCGGGGGGAAACACCCGGGAGCTGTTTTTT
TRBJ2-7 | many | TRBV6-2/TRBV6-3 | TRBD1 | CASRTAGGIYEQYF | TGTGCCAGCAGAACGGCAGGGGGTATCTACGAGCAGTACTTC